The 11 T cell receptor beta chains listed next were all sequenced from one sample in a study of T-cell memory formation after mild COVID-19. TCRdb independently ran MiXCR on the 5' RACE reads; one entry per CDR3 protein. The repertoire consists of hundreds of thousands of distinct CDR3 sequences, with 20% to 25% occurring once and the leading ten covering around 8.1%. Sequenced input: PBMCs or a T cell subset sorted from them (not recorded which). These receptors were obtained from an adult woman who had mild COVID-19 (a few samples of this study predate the infection). Cell type and time point are not known.

CDR3 sequence (DNA): TGTGCCAGCAGTCCTCGGCTACCCTCGCAAGAGACCCAGTACTTC. Its translation is CASSPRLPSQETQYF. This chain connects TRBV5-6 to TRBJ2-5, with D uncertain. CDR3 length equals 15 residues. V was cut by 5 bases and J by 2 bases, with 16 bases left in between. Germline V CDR1 and CDR2: SGHDT, YYEEEE.

The chain couples TRBV5-5 to TRBJ2-5; D uncertain. V lost 5 bases, J lost 2 bases, and 13 bases lay in between. This CDR3 contains 14 residues. Germline CDR1 reads SGHKS; CDR2 reads YYEKEE (reference sequence). The CDR3 sequence is CASSSIVGQETQYF. CDR3 coding DNA: TGTGCCAGCAGTTCGATAGTAGGACAAGAGACCCAGTACTTC.

This chain connects TRBV4-2 to TRBJ2-5; 7 bases are shared with TRBD1. From germline, CDR1 is LGHNA and CDR2 YNFKEQ. Losses at the gene ends were 3 bases for V and 0 bases for J; bases not matched to a gene: 10. The CDR3 consists of 17 residues. In DNA, the CDR3 is TGTGCCAGCAGCCATGTAAGACAGGGCAAGTACCAAGAGACCCAGTACTTC. Translating it yields CASSHVRQGKYQETQYF.

The sample holds a few counts of this clonotype. CDR3 in amino acids: CASTVRGAEFYNEQFF. DNA for the CDR3: TGTGCCAGCACTGTCCGGGGGGCGGAATTTTACAATGAGCAGTTCTTC. The V gene is TRBV12-3 or TRBV12-4, the J gene TRBJ2-1; weak D call: TRBD2 (7 bases). Trimming removed 7 bases from V and 4 bases from J, with 20 bases in between. The length of the CDR3 is 16 residues.

This clonotype has just a few counts. The chain is built from TRBV7-6 and TRBJ2-1; D call uncertain. There are 13 residues in the CDR3. Trimming took off 5 bases at V and 5 bases at J, with 10 bases between the two ends. Germline lookup yields CDR1 SGHVS and CDR2 FNYEAQ. In DNA form, the CDR3 reads TGTGCCAGCAGCGAGGACCCAGACAATGAGCAGTTCTTC. As protein: CASSEDPDNEQFF.

The chain couples TRBV20-1 to TRBJ2-1, with D unclear. The germline V and J ends were trimmed by 3 bases and 3 bases, with 3 bases remaining between them. Germline CDR1 and CDR2: DFQATT and SNEGSKA (reference sequence). The CDR3 totals 11 residues. DNA for the CDR3: TGCAGTGCTAGTAACTACAATGAGCAGTTCTTC. Residues: CSASNYNEQFF.

This clonotype has a handful of counts. The V call is TRBV20-1, the J call TRBJ1-1; the D gene is possibly TRBD1 (6 bases). This CDR3 has 13 residues. With 6 bases removed from V and 2 bases from J, the gap between germline ends came to 13 bases. Germline CDR1 is DFQATT and CDR2 is SNEGSKA (reference sequence). The CDR3 DNA sequence: TGCAGTGCATCAGGGGTGATTAACACTGAAGCTTTCTTT. As protein: CSASGVINTEAFF.

The chain carries TRBV2 and TRBJ2-7; 7 positions agree with TRBD2. V gave up 5 bases and J gave up 5 bases; unmatched junction bases: 12. Per germline, CDR1 SNHLY and CDR2 FYNNEI. The CDR3 runs to 15 residues. The CDR3 DNA is TGTGCCAGCAGTCCGAAGACTAGCCAGGGAGACGAGCAGTACTTC. It encodes CASSPKTSQGDEQYF.

This clonotype has only a few counts. The chain has TRBV6-5 and TRBJ2-7, with 7 positions matching TRBD2. V gave up 4 bases and J gave up 2 bases; unmatched junction bases: 5. The CDR3 is 14 amino acids. The V gene's germline CDR1 is MNHEY and CDR2 SVGAGI. The CDR3 DNA follows: TGTGCCAGCAGTTGGGACGGGACTACCTACGAGCAGTACTTC. It codes for CASSWDGTTYEQYF.

The chain combines TRBV20-1 with TRBJ2-7; D unclear. The CDR3 loop spans 13 amino acids. Looked up from germline, CDR1 is DFQATT and CDR2 is SNEGSKA (reference sequence). The V and J ends lost 3 bases and 0 bases respectively, with 9 bases between them. In nucleotides, the CDR3 is TGCAGTGCTAGCGGCTTCAGCTCCTACGAGCAGTACTTC. Its protein is CSASGFSSYEQYF.

This clonotype was seen more than once but under ten times. The chain has TRBV7-9 and TRBJ2-1; D not certain. The CDR3 runs to 14 residues. Trimming removed 1 base from V and 7 bases from J, with 11 bases in between. Germline V lookup: CDR1 SEHNR, CDR2 FQNEAQ (reference sequence). The CDR3 region has the DNA TGTGCCAGCAGCTTAGGCGGCCTGGGGAATGAGCAGTTCTTC. Protein product: CASSLGGLGNEQFF.